The entry below describes one T cell receptor beta chain. These data originate in a study of T cell responses to AZD1222 COVID-19 vaccine. V lost 0 bases to trimming and J lost 4 bases, with 9 bases between them. CDR1 and CDR2 from the germline V gene are MNHNY and SVGAGI (reference sequence). This CDR3 is 15 amino acids long. Profiled with immunoSEQ multiplex PCR; TCRdb holds only in-frame clones, not every one. The table has tens of thousands of clones, about 80% seen once. The TCR comes from an adult who received the AZD1222 COVID-19 vaccine. This specimen was peripheral blood, taken 28 days after the second AZD1222 dose. V and J are TRBV6-6 and TRBJ1-4, with D hard to call. The CDR3 loop is CASSYSGQFNEKLFF. In nucleotides, the CDR3 is TGTGCCAGCAGTTACTCGGGTCAGTTTAATGAAAAACTGTTTTTT.